These 20 T cell receptor beta chains were sequenced from one sample in a study of response to subunit inactivated influenza vaccine. TCRdb processed the RT-PCR reads anew with MiXCR; each CDR3 protein has one entry. Of about 580,000 distinct CDR3 sequences detected, 12% to 15% appear once; the ten largest clones hold 11%. This sample comprised PBMCs from blood, obtained 11 to 12 days after vaccination. These receptors were collected from a man aged 45 to 65 who received an inactivated influenza vaccine.

The V gene is TRBV19, the J gene TRBJ2-7, with 11 bases lining up with TRBD2. The CDR3 contains 15 residues. After removal of 4 bases from V and 4 bases from J, the junction contained 6 bases not matched to a gene. Germline CDR1 reads LNHDA; CDR2 reads SQIVND (reference sequence). CDR3 in DNA: TGTGCCAGTAGTAACAGACTAGCGGGGATGTACGAGCAGTACTTC. Its translation is CASSNRLAGMYEQYF.

This clonotype showed up just a few times. This chain uses TRBV6-2 or TRBV6-3 with TRBJ2-1; the D gene could be TRBD1 or TRBD2 (6 bases each). Germline V gives CDR1 MNHEY, CDR2 SVGEGT. This CDR3 spans 16 amino acids. Trimming took 2 bases from V and 0 from J, leaving 11 bases between them. The CDR3 sequence: CASSYRGLSSYNEQFF. CDR3 in DNA: TGTGCCAGCAGTTACCGGGGGCTCTCCTCCTACAATGAGCAGTTCTTC.

This clonotype showed up just a few times. V and J are TRBV6-1 and TRBJ2-7; the match to TRBD2 covers 13 bases. V lost 6 bases and J lost 3; bases outside the gene matches: 5. Per the germline V gene, CDR1 is MNHNS and CDR2 is SASEGT. CDR3 length: 15 amino acids. The CDR3 spells CASRVGTSGIYEQYF. CDR3 sequence (DNA): TGTGCCAGCAGGGTCGGGACTAGCGGGATCTACGAGCAGTACTTC.

This clonotype was seen a few times. This chain links TRBV5-1 with TRBJ2-1; D is undetermined. V lost 0 bases and J 4 bases, leaving 5 bases between the germline ends. Germline lookup yields CDR1 SGHRS and CDR2 YFSETQ. This CDR3 spans 13 amino acids. CDR3 protein: CASSLELYNEQFF. In DNA form, the CDR3 reads TGCGCCAGCAGCTTGGAACTTTACAATGAGCAGTTCTTC.

This clonotype was picked up a small number of times. V is TRBV30 and J is TRBJ2-1; D unclear. Trimming stripped 2 bases from V and 0 bases from J, with 11 bases between. This CDR3 has 15 amino acids. Germline-derived CDR1 and CDR2 are GTSNPN and SVGIG (reference sequence). CDR3 sequence: CAWSRLGNSYNEQFF. The CDR3 DNA reads TGTGCCTGGAGTCGGTTGGGGAACTCCTACAATGAGCAGTTCTTC.

This rearrangement joins TRBV11-3 to TRBJ2-2; D ambiguous. The CDR3 is 15 residues long. Trimming left V 5 bases short and J 6 bases short, with 16 bases between. Germline lookup yields CDR1 SGHNT and CDR2 YENEEA. The CDR3 spells CASSPRSSQAGELFF. CDR3 DNA sequence: TGTGCCAGCAGCCCCCGTTCCAGCCAAGCCGGGGAGCTGTTTTTT.

The chain uses TRBV7-2 and TRBJ2-1; the D gene is possibly TRBD1 (5 bases). Looked up from germline, CDR1 is SGHTA and CDR2 is FQGNSA. The germline V and J ends were trimmed by 1 base and 4 bases, with 14 bases remaining between them. The length of the CDR3 is 16 residues. The CDR3 here is CASSLDAQGGYNEQFF. Here the CDR3 DNA reads TGTGCCAGCAGCTTAGACGCGCAGGGTGGGTACAATGAGCAGTTCTTC.

The V and J genes are TRBV18 and TRBJ2-7; 8 bases line up with TRBD1. The germline V gene has CDR1 KGHSH and CDR2 LQKENI. Trimming removed 3 bases from V and 3 bases from J; junction bases left unmatched: 4. The CDR3 consists of 14 residues. CDR3 amino acids: CASSPRDRFYEQYF. The CDR3, as DNA: TGTGCCAGCTCACCTCGGGACAGGTTCTACGAGCAGTACTTC.

J is TRBJ2-3 and V is TRBV12-5; D possibly uses TRBD1 or TRBD2 (5 bases each). CDR1 LGHNT and CDR2 FRNRAP come from the germline V gene. V was shortened by 8 bases and J by 2 bases, with 17 bases between the two germline ends. The CDR3 consists of 15 residues. Written as DNA, the CDR3 is TGTGCTAGTTCCCTCGAGGGCAGGGCCACAGATACGCAGTATTTT. Its protein is CASSLEGRATDTQYF.

Concerning this clonotype: The CDR3 end shows no conserved phenylalanine or tryptophan, and so a read error is likely. This chain joins TRBV15 and TRBJ2-7; D gene ambiguous. The germline V gene encodes CDR1 LNHNV and CDR2 YYDKDF (reference sequence). The CDR3 runs 14 residues. Trimming removed 5 bases at V and 0 bases at J, with 11 bases between. In DNA, the CDR3 is TGTGCCACCAGCGGAGTGACAAGCTCCTACGAGCAGTACCTC. This translates into CATSGVTSSYEQYL.

The chain couples TRBV24-1 to TRBJ1-2; D gene uncertain. The CDR3 runs 12 residues. V lost 0 bases to trimming and J lost 6 bases, with 4 bases between them. Germline CDR1 KGHDR, CDR2 SFDVKD. Here the CDR3 DNA reads TGTGCCACCAGTGATTTGTCGGATGGCTACACCTTC. It translates to CATSDLSDGYTF.

The chain links TRBV5-1 to TRBJ2-1; 7 nucleotides line up with TRBD1. Germline CDR1 is SGHRS and CDR2 is YFSETQ. The CDR3 totals 18 residues. The trim removed 1 base at V and 4 bases at J, leaving 14 bases unmatched. This CDR3 is CASSLHPGTEGPYNEQFF. For the CDR3, the DNA is TGCGCCAGCAGCTTGCACCCTGGGACAGAAGGGCCATACAATGAGCAGTTCTTC. Together with reference TRBV5-1 and TRBJ2-1, the CDR3 gives the full variable domain: KAGVTQTPRYLIKTRGQQVTLSCSPISGHRSVSWYQQTPGQGLQFLFEYFSETQRNKGNFPGRFSGRQFSNSRSEMNVSTLELGDSALYLCASSLHPGTEGPYNEQFFGPGTRLTVL.

This clonotype was detected many times. This chain connects TRBV4-2 to TRBJ1-5, with D hard to call. CDR1 is LGHNA and CDR2 is YNFKEQ in the germline V gene. This CDR3 spans 14 amino acids. V gave up 1 base and J gave up 3 bases, with 7 bases separating them. The CDR3 loop is CASSQVGSNQPQHF. Written as DNA, the CDR3 is TGTGCCAGCAGCCAAGTGGGGTCCAATCAGCCCCAGCATTTT.

This clonotype was seen at least ten times. The genes are TRBV12-3 or TRBV12-4 and TRBJ1-4; TRBD1 agrees at 8 bases. Trimming cost V 6 bases and J 8 bases; bases outside gene matches: 8. The CDR3 covers 14 residues. The CDR3 region is CASSKTGGGEKLFF. The CDR3 nucleotides read TGTGCCAGCAGCAAAACAGGGGGTGGAGAAAAACTGTTTTTT.

A few counts support this clonotype. The rearrangement uses TRBV7-3 and TRBJ2-1, with 8 bases fitting TRBD1. The CDR3 is 14 amino acids. Germline loops: CDR1 SGHTA, CDR2 FQGTGA. J lost 7 bases, V lost 3 bases, and 5 bases had no gene match. This CDR3 is CASSLDRESNEQFF. The CDR3 DNA follows: TGTGCCAGCAGCTTGGACAGGGAGAGTAATGAGCAGTTCTTC. The variable domain in full, completed from reference TRBV7-3 and TRBJ2-1, reads GAGVSQTPSNKVTEKGKYVELRCDPISGHTALYWYRQSLGQGPEFLIYFQGTGAADDSGLPNDRFFAVRPEGSVSTLKIQRTERGDSAVYLCASSLDRESNEQFFGPGTRLTVL.

The chain is built from TRBV20-1 and TRBJ1-5; D gene unclear. Germline V gene data show CDR1 as DFQATT and CDR2 as SNEGSKA (reference sequence). The CDR3 runs 12 residues. Trimming pared 5 bases from V and 3 bases from J, leaving 8 bases between. For the CDR3, the DNA is TGCAGTGCTTCCCAGGTCAATCAGCCCCAGCATTTT. It encodes CSASQVNQPQHF.

This clonotype appeared a few times. J is TRBJ1-6 and V is TRBV27; 7 bases are a match to TRBD1. This CDR3 spans 21 amino acids. J gave up 0 bases and V 7 bases, and 21 bases lay outside the gene matches. The V gene's germline CDR1 is MNHEY and CDR2 SMNVEV (reference sequence). CDR3 residues: CASIDLSMGQPLPSYNSPLHF. CDR3 DNA sequence: TGTGCCAGCATTGATCTAAGCATGGGACAGCCTCTTCCCTCCTATAATTCACCCCTCCACTTT.

This chain connects TRBV4-2 to TRBJ2-6; unclear D gene. Trimming pared 1 base from V and 1 base from J, leaving 17 bases between. Germline-derived CDR1 and CDR2 are LGHNA and YNFKEQ. CDR3 length equals 19 residues. CDR3 sequence (DNA): TGTGCCAGCAGCCAAGTTCCGCCACGGGCCCTATCTGGGGCCAACGTCCTGACTTTC. This gives the protein CASSQVPPRALSGANVLTF.

This chain connects TRBV30 to TRBJ1-1; D call uncertain. Deletions cut 0 bases from V and 8 bases from J, with 7 bases between. CDR1 GTSNPN and CDR2 SVGIG come from the germline V gene (reference sequence). CDR3 size: 11 residues. CDR3 coding DNA: TGTGCCTGGAGTGTACCACCAGAAGCTTTCTTT. Protein sequence: CAWSVPPEAFF.

A few counts support this clonotype. The CDR3 nucleotides are TGTGCCGCAGTGGGCACGGCGGAGGGTCAGCCCCAGCATTTT. Its protein product is CAAVGTAEGQPQHF. This chain connects TRBV10-3 to TRBJ1-5; D is undetermined. The CDR3 runs to 14 residues. Germline V gene data show CDR1 as ENHRY and CDR2 as SYGVKD. Trimming pared 11 bases from V and 6 bases from J, leaving 20 bases between.